These 14 T cell receptor beta chains were all obtained from the same sample, sequenced in a study of T cell changes during pregnancy in multiple sclerosis. Generated by immunoSEQ multiplex PCR, the TCRdb table keeps only in-frame clones and is missing some. The sample shows tens of thousands of clones, roughly 91% of them seen only once. Sequencing was performed on CD4+ T cells from peripheral blood mononuclear cells, taken in the third trimester of pregnancy. These receptors were taken from a female donor with multiple sclerosis, enrolled in a pregnancy study.

This chain connects TRBV5-6 to TRBJ1-1; no clear D. The V gene's germline CDR1 is SGHDT and CDR2 YYEEEE. V lost 0 bases and J lost 3, with 9 bases in between. The CDR3 covers 14 residues. CDR3 DNA: TGTGCCAGCAGCTTGGTTCGGGGTGACACTGAAGCTTTCTTT. Translating it yields CASSLVRGDTEAFF. Full variable domain (outside the CDR3, taken from reference TRBV5-6 and TRBJ1-1): DAGVTQSPTHLIKTRGQQVTLRCSPKSGHDTVSWYQQALGQGPQFIFQYYEEEERQRGNFPDRFSGHQFPNYSSELNVNALLLGDSALYLCASSLVRGDTEAFFGQGTRLTVV.

This sequence joins TRBV5-1 and TRBJ2-3, with 9 bases identical to TRBD1. The CDR3 length is 15 residues. The germline V gene encodes CDR1 SGHRS and CDR2 YFSETQ. After removal of 4 bases from V and 6 bases from J, the junction contained 9 bases not matched to a gene. This chain's CDR3 is CASSMDRGLSDTQYF. In nucleotides, the CDR3 is TGCGCCAGCAGCATGGACAGGGGATTATCGGATACGCAGTATTTT.

This rearrangement joins TRBV29-1 to TRBJ2-7; 12 bases are a match to TRBD2. The V and J ends lost 3 bases and 5 bases, in that order; junction bases with no gene match: 14. There are 17 residues in the CDR3. Germline loops: CDR1 SQVTM, CDR2 ANQGSEA. CDR3 amino acids: CSVERGLTSGSSHEQYF. CDR3 nucleotides: TGCAGCGTTGAGCGGGGGTTGACTAGCGGGAGTTCCCACGAGCAGTACTTC.

This sequence joins TRBV7-2 and TRBJ1-5, with 11 bases identical to TRBD1. This CDR3 spans 16 amino acids. Unmatched junction bases numbered 10, after V lost 5 bases and J lost 7 bases. Germline V lookup: CDR1 SGHTA, CDR2 FQGNSA. CDR3 residues: CASSVTGTGGGQPQHF. The DNA of the CDR3 is TGTGCCAGCAGCGTCACCGGGACAGGGGGTGGGCAGCCCCAGCATTTT. The variable domain in full, with the rest retrieved from reference TRBV7-2 and TRBJ1-5, is GAGVSQSPSNKVTEKGKDVELRCDPISGHTALYWYRQSLGQGLEFLIYFQGNSAPDKSGLPSDRFSAERTGGSVSTLTIQRTQQEDSAVYLCASSVTGTGGGQPQHFGDGTRLSIL.

This clone has only one observation. This chain uses TRBV19 with TRBJ1-6, with a tentative D call TRBD1 (5 bases). V lost 1 base to trimming and J lost 9 bases, with 16 bases between them. The germline gives CDR1 LNHDA, CDR2 SQIVND (reference sequence). This CDR3 contains 16 residues. This CDR3 reads CASSIATGRVVSPLHF. The CDR3 nucleotides read TGTGCCAGTAGTATAGCAACAGGCAGGGTGGTTTCACCCCTCCACTTT.

This clone was detected only once. The rearrangement links TRBV7-3 to TRBJ2-1; D is perhaps TRBD1 (7 bases). The germline CDR1 and CDR2 sequences are SGHTA and FQGTGA. CDR3 length: 16 amino acids. V gave up 4 bases and J gave up 8 bases, with 21 bases separating them. The CDR3, as DNA: TGTGCCAGCAGCTCGCCTTTGGGACAGAAGCGGGATGAGCAGTTCTTC. Translation: CASSSPLGQKRDEQFF.

The rearrangement joins TRBV7-3 to TRBJ1-3, with a weak D call TRBD1 (6 bases). V lost 5 bases, J lost 4 bases, and 18 bases lay in between. This CDR3 has 16 amino acids. CDR1 SGHTA and CDR2 FQGTGA come from the germline V gene. The CDR3 DNA reads as TGTGCCAGCAGCCCCGAGGGGGGGGCAGGAGGAAACACCATATATTTT. Translating it yields CASSPEGGAGGNTIYF.

The chain has TRBV27 and TRBJ1-4; a possible D gene is TRBD1 (5 bases). Germline V gene data show CDR1 as MNHEY and CDR2 as SMNVEV (reference sequence). Trimming removed 5 bases from V and 3 bases from J, with 7 bases in between. The length of the CDR3 is 13 residues. The CDR3 DNA sequence: TGTGCCAGCAGTAGGACACCTAATGAAAAACTGTTTTTT. Its translation: CASSRTPNEKLFF.

This chain links TRBV6-6 with TRBJ2-7; D remains unclear. Germline CDR1 reads MNHNY; CDR2 reads SVGAGI (reference sequence). The CDR3 has 15 residues. Deletions cut 2 bases from V and 6 bases from J, with 17 bases between. CDR3 region: CASSYTAGTPREQYF. The CDR3 bases are TGTGCCAGCAGTTACACGGCAGGCACCCCTCGCGAGCAGTACTTC.

The chain couples TRBV6-5 to TRBJ1-5; 7 bases map to TRBD1. The CDR3 length is 15 residues. The germline gives CDR1 MNHEY, CDR2 SVGAGI. V dropped 6 bases and J dropped 5; count of bases not matched to a gene: 10. The CDR3 DNA reads as TGTGCCAGCAGACCGACAGGGAATCTCCATCAGCCCCAGCATTTT. It codes for CASRPTGNLHQPQHF.

J is TRBJ1-1 and V is TRBV6-1; D gene uncertain. Germline V CDR1 and CDR2: MNHNS, SASEGT. CDR3 size: 13 residues. V lost 7 bases, J lost 7 bases, and 16 bases lay in between. CDR3 coding DNA: TGTGCCAGCATCCCGAGGGAAGGAAGTGAAGCTTTCTTT. Translated: CASIPREGSEAFF.

This sequence joins TRBV5-8 and TRBJ1-6, with TRBD1 identical over 11 bases. This CDR3 contains 16 residues. CDR1 is SGHTS, CDR2 YDEGEE, per germline. V lost 4 bases, J lost 6 bases, and 6 bases stayed unmatched. As DNA, the CDR3 is TGTGCCAGCAGCACGGGGGACAGGGGGGTTAATTCACCCCTCCACTTT. Protein product: CASSTGDRGVNSPLHF.

As DNA, the CDR3 is TGTGCCAGCAGCTTAGTAGGGACTAGCGGCCCGGGGACCCAGTACTTC. Protein sequence: CASSLVGTSGPGTQYF. This chain uses TRBV7-9 with TRBJ2-5, with 11 positions matching TRBD2. The CDR3 extends over 16 amino acids. The germline gives CDR1 SEHNR, CDR2 FQNEAQ (reference sequence). After removal of 1 base from V and 7 bases from J, the junction contained 8 bases not matched to a gene.

The chain recombines TRBV28 with TRBJ2-7, with TRBD1 identical over 7 bases. CDR1 MDHEN and CDR2 SYDVKM come from the germline V gene. The CDR3 sequence is 14 residues long. V shed 2 bases and J 6 bases; nucleotides not matched to a gene: 7. The CDR3 is CASSLMRGHGEQYF. The CDR3 DNA sequence: TGTGCCAGCAGTTTAATGAGGGGGCATGGCGAGCAGTACTTC.